This entry is about one T cell receptor (beta chain). This clonotype was seen just once. Its cognate antigen has yet to be identified. Since a much larger clone is just one base distant, this may be a read error. To demonstrate the VDJtools post-analysis software, TCR beta repertoires were profiled from the peripheral blood of roughly 14 young patients with multiple sclerosis. The multiple sclerosis patients were children and adolescents ranging in age from roughly 6 to 15 years. The germline V gene specifies MNHEY as CDR1 and SVGEGT as CDR2. Counted from cysteine to phenylalanine, this CDR3 has 14 amino acids. Only CDR3 DNA remains: 42 bases, in frame from the first base. Relative to germline, V is 8 bases shorter and J is 4 bases shorter, with 16 bases between their ends. This specimen comes from a study of post-analysis software for immune sequencing data (dated by TCRdb to the mid-2010s). Regarding the research as a whole: Relapsing-remitting, secondary progressive and progressive-relapsing multiple sclerosis were recorded as disease courses, and subtype annotation was lacking for some patients. A subset of samples was prepared in parallel using single-end sample barcoding, then pooled and co-amplified after Illumina adapter ligation. The multiple sclerosis patient repertoires were compared with 10 or so previously published healthy control repertoires from donors aged roughly 6 to 27 years.

Findings and caveats that apply to the study as a whole: Significantly higher frequencies in patients than in controls were found for several TRBV segments, including TRBV5-6, TRBV5-1 and TRBV20-1. Significantly lower normalized Chao1 diversity was found in multiple sclerosis patients than in controls, suggesting substantial peripheral T-cell clonal expansion. Strong co-clustering of samples prepared in the same batch was shown by direct clustering with F measure, prompting a batch-effect correction. The multiple sclerosis patient group was slightly younger than the control group.

The protocol used for the library was PCR. For sequencing, an Illumina HiSeq 2500 was employed. To reduce PCR and sequencing biases, unique molecular identifiers were built into the TCR beta cDNA libraries. Approximately 500,000 cDNA molecules were obtained per 1 to 10 million input T cells, so each molecule approximated one T cell. The patient libraries were prepared and sequenced with the same protocol used for the earlier healthy control dataset. Within a given batch, samples were prepared together, multiplexed and sequenced on the same HiSeq lane. Per the authors' processing: MIGEC was used to process the raw barcoded reads, and molecular identifier groups with only a single read were discarded before consensus assembly and CDR3 extraction. VDJtools was used for post-analysis of the clonotype tables, and diversity was normalized by down-sampling every dataset to the size of the smallest sample. Repertoire overlap clustering matched CDR3 amino acid but not nucleotide sequences to correct batch-related cross-sample contamination. In TCRdb, the public reads were trimmed at Q25 with fastp and aligned with MiXCR, with productive beta chains retained. A single entry per CDR3 protein holds the most common genes and DNA from its merged rows. These V and J calls rely on TCRdb rather than the paper's analysis. The sample includes roughly 180,000 distinct CDR3 sequences, with about 32% observed a single time. The top ten constitute 1.5% of the sample.

Sequenced material: blood. The origin of this receptor is a girl aged 5 to 17 with multiple sclerosis. The chain uses TRBV6-2 or TRBV6-3 and TRBJ2-3; no D gene is confidently identified. The CDR3 region reads CASGGSPGADTQYF. The sequence in DNA is TGTGCCAGCGGCGGTAGCCCTGGCGCAGATACGCAGTATTTT.